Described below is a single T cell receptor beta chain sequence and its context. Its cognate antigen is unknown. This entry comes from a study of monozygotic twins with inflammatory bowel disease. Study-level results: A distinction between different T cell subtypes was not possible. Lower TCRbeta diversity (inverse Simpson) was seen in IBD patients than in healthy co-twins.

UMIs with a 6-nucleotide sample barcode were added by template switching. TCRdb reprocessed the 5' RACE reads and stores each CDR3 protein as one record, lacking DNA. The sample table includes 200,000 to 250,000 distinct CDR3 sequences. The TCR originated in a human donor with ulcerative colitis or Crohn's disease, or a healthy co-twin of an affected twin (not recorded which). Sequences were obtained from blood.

This CDR3 reads CASRMSRGAQETQYF. V usage is TRBV5-1 and J usage is TRBJ2-5; TCRdb names TRBD1, which stays unverified in the absence of DNA. CDR3 size: 15 residues. Germline lookup yields CDR1 SGHRS and CDR2 YFSETQ.